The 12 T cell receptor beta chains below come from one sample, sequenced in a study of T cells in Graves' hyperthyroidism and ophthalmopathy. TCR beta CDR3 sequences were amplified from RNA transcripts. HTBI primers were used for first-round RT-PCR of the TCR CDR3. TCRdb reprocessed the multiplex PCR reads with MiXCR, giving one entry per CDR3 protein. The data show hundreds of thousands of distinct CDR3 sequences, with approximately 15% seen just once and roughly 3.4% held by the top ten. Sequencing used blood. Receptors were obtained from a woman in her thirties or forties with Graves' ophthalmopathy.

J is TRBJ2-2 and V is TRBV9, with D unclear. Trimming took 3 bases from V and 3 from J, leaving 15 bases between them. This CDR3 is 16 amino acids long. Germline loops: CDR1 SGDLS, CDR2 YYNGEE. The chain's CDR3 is CASSAPSGADTGELFF. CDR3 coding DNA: TGTGCCAGCAGCGCCCCCTCCGGCGCCGACACCGGGGAGCTGTTTTTT.

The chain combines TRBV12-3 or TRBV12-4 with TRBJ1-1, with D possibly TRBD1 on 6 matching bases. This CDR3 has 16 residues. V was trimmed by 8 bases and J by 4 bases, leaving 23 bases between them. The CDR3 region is CASASPLGGGSTEAFF. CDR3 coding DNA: TGTGCCAGCGCTAGCCCCCTGGGGGGCGGCAGCACTGAAGCTTTCTTT.

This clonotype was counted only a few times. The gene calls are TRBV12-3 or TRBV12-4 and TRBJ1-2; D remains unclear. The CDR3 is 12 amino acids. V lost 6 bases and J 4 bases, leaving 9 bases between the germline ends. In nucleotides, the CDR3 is TGTGCCAGCAGCTCCCCGCCCTATGGCTACACCTTC. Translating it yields CASSSPPYGYTF.

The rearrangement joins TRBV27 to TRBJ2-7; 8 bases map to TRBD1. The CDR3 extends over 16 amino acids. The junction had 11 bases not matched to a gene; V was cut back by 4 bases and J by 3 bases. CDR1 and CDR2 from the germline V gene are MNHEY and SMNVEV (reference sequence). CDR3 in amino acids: CASSSASGTGHYEQYF. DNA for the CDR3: TGTGCCAGCAGTTCCGCCTCCGGGACAGGCCACTACGAGCAGTACTTC.

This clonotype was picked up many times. CDR3 in DNA: TGTGCCAGCAGCCAGGAGGACATCGGAAACACCATATATTTT. Amino acids: CASSQEDIGNTIYF. The V call is TRBV3-1, the J call TRBJ1-3, with a weak D call TRBD1 (5 bases). Trimming pared 3 bases from V and 4 bases from J, leaving 10 bases between. The CDR3 is made up of 14 amino acids. In germline, CDR1 is LGHDT, CDR2 YNNKEL (reference sequence).

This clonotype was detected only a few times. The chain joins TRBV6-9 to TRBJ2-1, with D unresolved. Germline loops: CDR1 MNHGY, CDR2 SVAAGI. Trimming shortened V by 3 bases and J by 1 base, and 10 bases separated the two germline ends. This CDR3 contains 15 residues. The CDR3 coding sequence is TGTGCCAGCAGTTACGCGGATGCTTCCTACAATGAGCAGTTCTTC. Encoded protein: CASSYADASYNEQFF.

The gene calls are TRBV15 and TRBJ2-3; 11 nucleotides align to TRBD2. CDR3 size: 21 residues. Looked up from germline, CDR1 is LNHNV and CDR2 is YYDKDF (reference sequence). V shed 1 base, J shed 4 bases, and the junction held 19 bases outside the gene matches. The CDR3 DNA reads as TGTGCCACCAGCAGAGTTGGACAGGGGTCGACTAGCGGGATGGGCGCAGATACGCAGTATTTT. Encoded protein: CATSRVGQGSTSGMGADTQYF.

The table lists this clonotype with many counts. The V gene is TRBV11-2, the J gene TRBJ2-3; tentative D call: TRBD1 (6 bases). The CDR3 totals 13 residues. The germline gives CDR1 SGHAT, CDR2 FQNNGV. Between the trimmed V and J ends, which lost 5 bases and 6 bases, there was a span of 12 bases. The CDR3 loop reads CASSRGTPDTQYF. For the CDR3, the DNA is TGTGCCAGCAGCCGAGGGACACCGGATACGCAGTATTTT.

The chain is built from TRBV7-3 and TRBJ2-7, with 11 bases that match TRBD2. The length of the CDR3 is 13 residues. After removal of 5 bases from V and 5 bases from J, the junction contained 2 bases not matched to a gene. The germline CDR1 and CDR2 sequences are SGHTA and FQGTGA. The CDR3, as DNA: TGTGCCAGCAGCGTACTAGCGGGAGACGAGCAGTACTTC. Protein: CASSVLAGDEQYF. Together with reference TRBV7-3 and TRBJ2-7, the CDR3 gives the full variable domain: GAGVSQTPSNKVTEKGKYVELRCDPISGHTALYWYRQSLGQGPEFLIYFQGTGAADDSGLPNDRFFAVRPEGSVSTLKIQRTERGDSAVYLCASSVLAGDEQYFGPGTRLTVT.

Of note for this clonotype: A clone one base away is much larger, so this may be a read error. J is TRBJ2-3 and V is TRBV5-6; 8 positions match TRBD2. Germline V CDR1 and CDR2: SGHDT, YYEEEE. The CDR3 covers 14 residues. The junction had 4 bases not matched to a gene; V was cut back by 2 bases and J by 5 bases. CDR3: CASSFRGGIDTQYF. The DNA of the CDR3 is TGTGCCAGCAGCTTCCGGGGGGGCATAGATACGCAGTATTTT.

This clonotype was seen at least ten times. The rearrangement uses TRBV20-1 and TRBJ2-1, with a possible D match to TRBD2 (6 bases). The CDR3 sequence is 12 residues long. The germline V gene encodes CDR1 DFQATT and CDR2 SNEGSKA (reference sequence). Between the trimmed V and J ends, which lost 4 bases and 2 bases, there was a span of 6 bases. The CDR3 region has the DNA TGCAGTGCTACTAGCGCCTACAATGAGCAGTTCTTC. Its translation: CSATSAYNEQFF.

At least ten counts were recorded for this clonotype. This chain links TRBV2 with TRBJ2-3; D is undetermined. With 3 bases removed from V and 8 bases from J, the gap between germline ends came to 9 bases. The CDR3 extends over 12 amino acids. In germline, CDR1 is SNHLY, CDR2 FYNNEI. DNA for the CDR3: TGTGCCAGCAGTGATGGCCCCGGTACGCAGTATTTT. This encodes CASSDGPGTQYF.